One and the same sample provided the 8 T cell receptor beta chains below, sequenced in a study of T cells in women clearing cervical HPV infection. Profiled with immunoSEQ multiplex PCR; TCRdb holds only in-frame clones, not every one. This sample's clone table lists about 35,000 clones. Sequences were obtained from blood buffy coat. The receptors were sampled from a woman between 18 and 75 years old with a cervical HPV16 infection that either progressed to CIN3+ or cleared (not recorded which).

Partial CDR3 DNA: TGTGCCAGCAGTTGGAGGGACAGGCTAGACAATGAG. This sequence encodes CASSWRDRLDNE. The whole CDR3 protein reads CASSWRDRLDNEQFF. This sequence joins TRBV6-2 or TRBV6-3 and TRBJ2-1; 8 nucleotides align to TRBD1. From the germline J gene comes the end of the CDR3, since the read stops 3 residues before it. V dropped 4 bases and J dropped 5; count of bases not matched to a gene: 7. CDR1 and CDR2 from the germline V gene are MNHEY and SVGEGT. This CDR3 is built from 15 residues.

As regards this clone: The missing CDR3 end, 3 residues past where the read stops, is filled in from the germline J gene. The chain uses TRBV6-1 and TRBJ1-5; possibly TRBD1 for D (5 bases). The CDR3 runs 17 residues. Trimming left V 1 base short and J 0 bases short, with 13 bases between. The germline V gene encodes CDR1 MNHNS and CDR2 SASEGT. CDR3 in amino acids: CASSEDGDWYSNQPQHF. The sequenced CDR3 bases are TGTGCCAGCAGTGAAGATGGGGACTGGTATAGCAATCAGCCC.

In the case of this clone: The read falls 3 residues short of the CDR3 end, and the missing part is taken from the germline J gene. The chain carries TRBV6-2 or TRBV6-3 and TRBJ1-1; TRBD1 is a possible D gene (6 bases). The CDR3 loop spans 14 amino acids. The germline gives CDR1 MNHEY, CDR2 SVGEGT. The CDR3 bases that were read are TGTGCCAGCAGAAGTAGCGGGGACACAGATACG. This encodes CASRSSGDTDT. From start to end, the CDR3 is CASRSSGDTDTAFF.

Of note for this clone: The read terminates 3 residues ahead of where the CDR3 ends, so the germline J gene completes it. The chain has TRBV6-2 or TRBV6-3 and TRBJ2-2, with D possibly being TRBD1 (6 bases). V was pared by 7 bases and J by 0 bases, with 15 bases between. This CDR3 spans 16 amino acids. In germline, CDR1 is MNHEY, CDR2 SVGEGT. The DNA read from the CDR3 is TGTGCCAGCACACTAACAAGGACAGCGAACACCGGGGAG. The encoded protein is CASTLTRTANTGE. The whole CDR3 is CASTLTRTANTGELFF.

Comment on this clone: The read terminates 3 residues ahead of where the CDR3 ends, so the germline J gene completes it. J is TRBJ1-2 and V is TRBV30, with D tentatively TRBD1 (6 bases). Per germline, CDR1 GTSNPN and CDR2 SVGIG (reference sequence). This CDR3 is 14 amino acids long. CDR3 bases read: TGTGCCTGGAGTCCTAGCGGGGGGGCAGATACC. This gives the protein CAWSPSGGADT. The complete CDR3 sequence is CAWSPSGGADTYTF.

Comment on this clone: Sequencing ends 3 residues short of the CDR3 end; the germline J gene provides the rest. This sequence joins TRBV7-9 and TRBJ2-3, with TRBD2 as a possible D gene (6 bases). Germline CDR1 and CDR2: SEHNR and FQNEAQ (reference sequence). There are 14 residues in the CDR3. The covered CDR3 bases are TGTGCCAGCAGCCAAGTCGGGGGACCGGAGACG. Amino acid sequence: CASSQVGGPET. In full, the CDR3 reads CASSQVGGPETQYF.

A remark on this clone: The read ends 3 residues early relative to the CDR3; the germline J gene fills the gap. V usage is TRBV6-2 or TRBV6-3 and J usage is TRBJ2-1; TRBD1 matches at 7 bases. In germline, CDR1 is MNHEY, CDR2 SVGEGT. The length of the CDR3 is 15 residues. V dropped 4 bases and J dropped 0; count of bases not matched to a gene: 3. Incomplete CDR3 DNA: TGTGCCAGCAGTTCACGACAGGGCTCCTACAATGAG. Translation: CASSSRQGSYNE. The entire CDR3 is CASSSRQGSYNEQFF.

With respect to this clone: The read falls 3 residues short of the CDR3 end, and the missing part is taken from the germline J gene. The genes are TRBV7-8 and TRBJ1-6; 7 bases line up with TRBD1. The length of the CDR3 is 15 residues. The V segment lost 5 bases and the J segment 6 bases; nucleotides outside the gene matches: 7. CDR1 and CDR2 (germline): SGHVS, FQNEAQ. Partial CDR3 DNA: TGTGCCAGCAGCCACTACCGGGACAGTAATTCACCC. Protein sequence: CASSHYRDSNSP. The whole CDR3 protein reads CASSHYRDSNSPLHF.